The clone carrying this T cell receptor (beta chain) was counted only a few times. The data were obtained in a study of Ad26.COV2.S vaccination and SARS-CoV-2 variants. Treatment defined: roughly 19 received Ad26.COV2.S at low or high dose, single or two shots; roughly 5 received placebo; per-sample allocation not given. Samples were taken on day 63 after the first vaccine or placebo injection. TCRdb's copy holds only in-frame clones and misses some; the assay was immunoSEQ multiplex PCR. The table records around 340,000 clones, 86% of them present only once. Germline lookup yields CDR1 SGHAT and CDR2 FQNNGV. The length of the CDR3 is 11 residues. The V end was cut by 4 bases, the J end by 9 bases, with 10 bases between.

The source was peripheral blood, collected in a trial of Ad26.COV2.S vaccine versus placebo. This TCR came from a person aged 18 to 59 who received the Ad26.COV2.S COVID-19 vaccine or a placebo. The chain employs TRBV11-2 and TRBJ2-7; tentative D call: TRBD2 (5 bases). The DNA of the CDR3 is TGTGCCAGCAGCTCTTCGGACTCGCAGTACTTC. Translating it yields CASSSSDSQYF.